This T cell receptor (beta chain) was sequenced for a study of blood T cell repertoires in COVID-19. This clone was counted a few times. V lost 0 bases and J lost 5, with 11 bases in between. CDR1 SGDLS and CDR2 YYNGEE come from the germline V gene. The CDR3 has 15 amino acids. Measured with immunoSEQ multiplex PCR; TCRdb has only the in-frame clones, and not every one. The table lists roughly 250,000 clones, approximately 84% of them singletons. The clonotype comes from a woman in her thirties or forties with acute COVID-19. Sequenced input: PBMCs or T cells enriched from blood (not recorded which). The chain carries TRBV9 and TRBJ2-2; tentative D call: TRBD1 (6 bases). The CDR3 DNA is TGTGCCAGCAGCGTAGATCAGGGGACGACCGGGGAGCTGTTTTTT. This gives the protein CASSVDQGTTGELFF. Supplemented by reference TRBV9 and TRBJ2-2, the full variable domain reads DSGVTQTPKHLITATGQRVTLRCSPRSGDLSVYWYQQSLDQGLQFLIQYYNGEERAKGNILERFSAQQFPDLHSELNLSSLELGDSALYFCASSVDQGTTGELFFGEGSRLTVL.